This T cell receptor (beta chain) was obtained from a study of T-cell memory formation after mild COVID-19. Employing constant-segment primers, 5'RACE generated TCR alpha and TCR beta cDNA libraries bearing sample barcodes and UMIs. TCRdb reanalysed the 5' RACE reads using MiXCR and keeps one entry per CDR3 protein. The profile shows 70,000 to 100,000 distinct CDR3 sequences, around 13% of them singletons. Germline CDR1 is SEHNR and CDR2 is FQNEAQ (reference sequence). The CDR3 spans 17 residues. Trimming stripped 5 bases from V and 6 bases from J, with 22 bases between. Of note for this clonotype: As yet, its antigen is unknown.

Findings and caveats of the study: Balance between CD4 and CD8 was seen in clones contracting day 15 to 85, and a CD4+ lean was seen in later expanders. Contracting CD8+ clones were enriched in EMRA, CD4+ mainly in CM and EM. Memory from before infection featured some responding clones, which suggests cross-reactive memory joined.

Sequencing was performed on PBMCs or a T cell subset sorted from them (not recorded which). The clonotype was recovered from an adult woman who had mild COVID-19 (a few samples of this study predate the infection). Cell type and time point are not known. The genes are TRBV7-9 and TRBJ2-2, with D perhaps TRBD1 or TRBD2 (5 bases each). CDR3: CASSPAQPGPRAGELFF. The CDR3 DNA reads as TGTGCCAGCAGCCCAGCCCAGCCGGGACCCAGGGCCGGGGAGCTGTTTTTT.